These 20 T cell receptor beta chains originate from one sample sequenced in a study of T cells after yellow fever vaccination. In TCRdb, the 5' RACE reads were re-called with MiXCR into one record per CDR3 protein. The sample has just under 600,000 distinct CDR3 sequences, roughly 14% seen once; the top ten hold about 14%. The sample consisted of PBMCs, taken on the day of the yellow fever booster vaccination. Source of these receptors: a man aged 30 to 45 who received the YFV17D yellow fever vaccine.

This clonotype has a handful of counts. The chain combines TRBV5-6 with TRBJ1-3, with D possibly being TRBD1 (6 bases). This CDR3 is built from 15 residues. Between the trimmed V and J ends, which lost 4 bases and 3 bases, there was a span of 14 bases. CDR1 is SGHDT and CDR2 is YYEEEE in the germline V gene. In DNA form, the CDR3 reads TGTGCCAGCAGCCCCAGCTGGGGGCTTGGAAACACCATATATTTT. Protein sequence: CASSPSWGLGNTIYF.

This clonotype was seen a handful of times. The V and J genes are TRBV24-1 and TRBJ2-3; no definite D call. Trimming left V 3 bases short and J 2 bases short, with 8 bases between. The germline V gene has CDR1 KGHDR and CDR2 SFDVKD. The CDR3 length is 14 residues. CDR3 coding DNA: TGTGCCACCAGTGATGGCAGCCTCACAGATACGCAGTATTTT. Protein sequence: CATSDGSLTDTQYF.

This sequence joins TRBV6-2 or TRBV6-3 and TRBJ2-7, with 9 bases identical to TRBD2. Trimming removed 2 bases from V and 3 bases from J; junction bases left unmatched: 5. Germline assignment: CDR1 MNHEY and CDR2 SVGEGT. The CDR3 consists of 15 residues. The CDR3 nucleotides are TGTGCCAGCAGTTACGAGACTAGCGGACTCTACGAGCAGTACTTC. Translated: CASSYETSGLYEQYF.

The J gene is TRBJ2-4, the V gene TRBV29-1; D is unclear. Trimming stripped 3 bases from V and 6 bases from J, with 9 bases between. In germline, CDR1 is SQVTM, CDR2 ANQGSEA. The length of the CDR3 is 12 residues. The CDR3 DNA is TGCAGCGTTGACTCACCAGGAAACATTCAGTACTTC. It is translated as CSVDSPGNIQYF.

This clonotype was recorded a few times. Written as DNA, the CDR3 is TGCGCCAGCAGACCGGACGGGACTGGGGAAGAGACCCAGTACTTC. It translates to CASRPDGTGEETQYF. The gene calls are TRBV5-1 and TRBJ2-5, with a weak D call TRBD2 (6 bases). Trimming removed 5 bases from V and 3 bases from J, with 17 bases in between. Germline CDR1 and CDR2: SGHRS and YFSETQ. The CDR3 is made up of 15 amino acids.

Here the CDR3 reads CASSLELAGPNEQFF. In DNA form, the CDR3 reads TGTGCCAGCAGCTTAGAGCTAGCGGGACCCAATGAGCAGTTCTTC. The chain has TRBV7-2 and TRBJ2-1, with 9 positions matching TRBD2. This CDR3 is built from 15 residues. V gave up 1 base and J gave up 6 bases; unmatched junction bases: 4. Germline CDR1 and CDR2: SGHTA and FQGNSA.

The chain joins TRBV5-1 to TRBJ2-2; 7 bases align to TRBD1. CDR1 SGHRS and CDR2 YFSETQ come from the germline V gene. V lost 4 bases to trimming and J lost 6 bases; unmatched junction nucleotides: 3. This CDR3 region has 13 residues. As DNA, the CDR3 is TGCGCCAGCAGCGGACAGGCTCCCGGGGAGCTGTTTTTT. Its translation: CASSGQAPGELFF. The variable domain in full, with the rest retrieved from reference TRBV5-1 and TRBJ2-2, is KAGVTQTPRYLIKTRGQQVTLSCSPISGHRSVSWYQQTPGQGLQFLFEYFSETQRNKGNFPGRFSGRQFSNSRSEMNVSTLELGDSALYLCASSGQAPGELFFGEGSRLTVL.

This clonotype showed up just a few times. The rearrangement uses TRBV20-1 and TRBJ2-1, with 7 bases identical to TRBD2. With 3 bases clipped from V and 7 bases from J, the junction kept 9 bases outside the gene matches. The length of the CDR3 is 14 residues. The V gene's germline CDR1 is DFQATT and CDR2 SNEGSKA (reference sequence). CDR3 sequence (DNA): TGCAGTGCTAGCTCGCGGGAGTATCTTAATGAGCAGTTCTTC. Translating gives CSASSREYLNEQFF.

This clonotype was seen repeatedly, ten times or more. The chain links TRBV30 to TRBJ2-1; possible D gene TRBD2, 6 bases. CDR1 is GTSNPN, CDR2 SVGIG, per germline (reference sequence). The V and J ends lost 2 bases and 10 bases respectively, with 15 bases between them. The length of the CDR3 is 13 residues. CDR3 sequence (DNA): TGTGCCTGGAGTTCGACTAGTGCCCAAGAGCAGTTCTTC. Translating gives CAWSSTSAQEQFF.

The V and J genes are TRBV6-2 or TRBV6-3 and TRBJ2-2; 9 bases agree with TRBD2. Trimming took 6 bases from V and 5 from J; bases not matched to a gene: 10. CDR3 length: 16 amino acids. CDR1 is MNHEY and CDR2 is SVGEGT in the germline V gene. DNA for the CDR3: TGTGCCAGCAGGCGTAGCGGGAGCCTAAAAACCGGGGAGCTGTTTTTT. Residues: CASRRSGSLKTGELFF.

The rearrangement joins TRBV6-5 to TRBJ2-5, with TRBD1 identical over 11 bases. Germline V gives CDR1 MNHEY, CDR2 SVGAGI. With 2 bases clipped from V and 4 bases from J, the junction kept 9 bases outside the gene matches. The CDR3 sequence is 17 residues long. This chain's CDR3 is CASSYRTGGSMRETQYF. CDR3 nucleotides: TGTGCCAGCAGTTACCGGACAGGGGGCAGTATGCGAGAGACCCAGTACTTC.

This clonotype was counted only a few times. In DNA form, the CDR3 reads TGTGCCAGCAGCGCGGGGGTAGGCAATCAGCCCCAGCATTTT. Amino acid sequence: CASSAGVGNQPQHF. The V call is TRBV9, the J call TRBJ1-5, with D perhaps matching TRBD1 (5 bases). CDR3 length: 14 residues. V lost 3 bases, J lost 2 bases, and 9 bases lay in between. CDR1 and CDR2 from the germline V gene are SGDLS and YYNGEE.

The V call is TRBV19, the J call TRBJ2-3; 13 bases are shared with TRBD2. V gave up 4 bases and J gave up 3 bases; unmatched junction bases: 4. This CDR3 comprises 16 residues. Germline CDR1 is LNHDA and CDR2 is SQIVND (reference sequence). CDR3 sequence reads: CASSRTSGSITDTQYF. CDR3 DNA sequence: TGTGCCAGTAGTAGGACTAGCGGGAGTATTACAGATACGCAGTATTTT.

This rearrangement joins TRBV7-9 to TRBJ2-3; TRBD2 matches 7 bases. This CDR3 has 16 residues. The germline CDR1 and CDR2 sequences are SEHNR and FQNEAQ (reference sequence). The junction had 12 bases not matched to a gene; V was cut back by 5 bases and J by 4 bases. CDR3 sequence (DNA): TGTGCCAGCAGCCCGTATGGGGCGGGAGTGCCAGATACGCAGTATTTT. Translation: CASSPYGAGVPDTQYF.

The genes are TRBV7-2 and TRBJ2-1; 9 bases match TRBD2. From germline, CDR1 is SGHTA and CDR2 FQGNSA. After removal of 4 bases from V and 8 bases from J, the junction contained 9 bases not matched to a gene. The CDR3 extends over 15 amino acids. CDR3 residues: CASSSSAGGGDEQFF. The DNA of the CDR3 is TGTGCCAGCAGCTCCTCGGCGGGAGGGGGCGATGAGCAGTTCTTC.

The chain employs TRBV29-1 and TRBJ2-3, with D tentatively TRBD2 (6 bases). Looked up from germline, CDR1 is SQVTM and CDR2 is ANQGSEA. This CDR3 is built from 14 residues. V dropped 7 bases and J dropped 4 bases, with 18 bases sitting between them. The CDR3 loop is CSAFGLTAPDTQYF. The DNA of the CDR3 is TGCAGCGCCTTCGGACTAACGGCCCCAGATACGCAGTATTTT.

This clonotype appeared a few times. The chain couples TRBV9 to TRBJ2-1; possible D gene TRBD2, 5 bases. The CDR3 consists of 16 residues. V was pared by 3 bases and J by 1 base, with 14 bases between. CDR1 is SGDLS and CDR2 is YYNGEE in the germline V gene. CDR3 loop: CASSAPGRRSYNEQFF. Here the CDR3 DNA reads TGTGCCAGCAGCGCCCCGGGCCGGAGGTCCTACAATGAGCAGTTCTTC.

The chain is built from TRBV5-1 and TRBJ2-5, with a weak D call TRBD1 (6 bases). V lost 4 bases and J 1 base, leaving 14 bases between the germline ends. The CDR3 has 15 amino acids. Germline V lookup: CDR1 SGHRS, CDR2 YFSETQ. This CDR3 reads CASSRPTGGQETQYF. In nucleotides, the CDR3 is TGCGCCAGCAGCCGCCCGACAGGCGGCCAAGAGACCCAGTACTTC. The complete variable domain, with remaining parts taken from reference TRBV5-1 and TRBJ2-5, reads KAGVTQTPRYLIKTRGQQVTLSCSPISGHRSVSWYQQTPGQGLQFLFEYFSETQRNKGNFPGRFSGRQFSNSRSEMNVSTLELGDSALYLCASSRPTGGQETQYFGPGTRLLVL.

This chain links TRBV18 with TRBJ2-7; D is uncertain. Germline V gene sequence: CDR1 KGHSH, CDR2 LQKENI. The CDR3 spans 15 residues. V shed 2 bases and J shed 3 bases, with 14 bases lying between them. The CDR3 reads CASSPGAGSRYEQYF. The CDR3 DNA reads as TGTGCCAGCTCACCAGGAGCCGGGTCACGCTACGAGCAGTACTTC. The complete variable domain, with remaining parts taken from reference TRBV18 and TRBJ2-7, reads NAGVMQNPRHLVRRRGQEARLRCSPMKGHSHVYWYRQLPEEGLKFMVYLQKENIIDESGMPKERFSAEFPKEGPSILRIQQVVRGDSAAYFCASSPGAGSRYEQYFGPGTRLTVT.

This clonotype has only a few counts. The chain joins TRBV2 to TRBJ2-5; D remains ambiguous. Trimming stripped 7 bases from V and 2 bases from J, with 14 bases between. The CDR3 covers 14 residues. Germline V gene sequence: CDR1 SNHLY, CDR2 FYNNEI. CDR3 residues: CASKSSPGQETQYF. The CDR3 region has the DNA TGTGCCAGCAAGTCTTCCCCTGGGCAAGAGACCCAGTACTTC.